The clone carrying this T cell receptor (beta chain) was picked up many times. The antigen is undetermined. Time point defined: patch test 1, 2 weeks after DPC sensitization. Regarding treatment: therapeutic diphenylcyclopropenone sensitization with weekly scalp DPC. Using its own MiXCR run on the RACE reads, TCRdb lists one record per CDR3 protein. The sample comprises some 87,000 distinct CDR3 sequences, around 10% of which are singletons, and around 1.5% rests with the top ten. CDR1 and CDR2 from the germline V gene are LNHDA and SQIVND (reference sequence). Trimming stripped 5 bases from V and 1 base from J, with 2 bases between. The CDR3 is 11 residues long. These data come from a study of human T cells and chemical hapten exposure. The wider study: Patients received weekly diphenylcyclopropenone doses to the scalp throughout the approximately 24-week study. Minor volume differences among pooled libraries chiefly drove per-sample TCR yield variation. Broader study findings: Following DPC sensitization, TCRs present above 1 in 1000 frequency showed no change.

The sequence came from a woman in her forties or fifties with alopecia areata. Some clones in this sample may be carry-over from other donors' samples. Sequenced material: whole blood, taken in connection with sensitization to the hapten diphenylcyclopropenone (DPC). The rearrangement uses TRBV19 and TRBJ2-5; no definite D call. DNA for the CDR3: TGTGCCAGTAGTGTCCAAGAGACCCAGTACTTC. The encoded protein is CASSVQETQYF.